The T cell receptor beta chain under discussion was sequenced for a study of shared clonotypes between healthy human individuals. This table comes from immunoSEQ multiplex PCR, and its TCRdb copy is limited to in-frame clones, with some not included. Found here are more than 1.2 million clones, just under 99% of them singletons; the top ten hold over 0.3%. The length of the CDR3 is 16 residues. CDR1 and CDR2 (germline): SGHAT, FQDESV (reference sequence). V lost 5 bases and J lost 4; bases outside the gene matches: 12. The sequence was collected from a man aged 25 to 40 in good health. Material for sequencing was naive CD4+ T cells sorted from blood. Subset denoted: CD45RA+ positively selected. The chain carries TRBV11-1 and TRBJ2-5, with 8 nucleotides matching TRBD2. CDR3 protein: CASSARRTSKGETQYF. The CDR3, as DNA: TGTGCCAGCAGCGCACGTCGGACTAGCAAGGGAGAGACCCAGTACTTC.